A selection of T cell receptor beta chains follows, all from one sample in a study of OX40 agonist ivuxolimab in advanced cancers. TCRdb keeps only in-frame clones here, not all; method: immunoSEQ multiplex PCR. The repertoire has some 33,000 clones, approximately 87% of them found once; the top ten carry about 32%. Sequenced material: CD4+ or CD8+ T cells sorted from blood, taken in a trial of the OX40 agonist ivuxolimab. These receptors all stem from an adult with an advanced solid tumor such as melanoma, head and neck, liver or kidney cancer. Each CDR3 is given with its conserved first and last residue. A D gene is named only where the DNA matches it firmly. Rows may omit the clone size; those that give it use once, few, many or a size class.

CDR3nt: TGCGCCAGCAGTGCCCCCAATGAGCAGTTCTTC
CDR3aa: CASSAPNEQFF
d_gene: NA
j_gene: TRBJ2-1
abundance: NA
v_gene: TRBV5-1

CDR3nt: TGTGCCACCTTTAGGGTTGGCGGGGAGCTGTTTTTT
CDR3aa: CATFRVGGELFF
d_gene: NA
j_gene: TRBJ2-2
abundance: NA
v_gene: TRBV2

CDR3nt: TGTGCCAGCAGCTTGGGGACACAAACCTACGAGCAGTACTTC
CDR3aa: CASSLGTQTYEQYF
d_gene: NA
j_gene: TRBJ2-7
abundance: NA
v_gene: TRBV5-6

CDR3nt: TGTGCCAGCAGTTTTGTCAGGGGCGAGGGCAATCAGCCCCAGCATTTT
CDR3aa: CASSFVRGEGNQPQHF
d_gene: NA
j_gene: TRBJ1-5
abundance: NA
v_gene: TRBV28

CDR3nt: TGTGCCCTTCAGGGGAGTCCTCCGTCAGAGCAGTTCTTC
CDR3aa: CALQGSPPSEQFF
d_gene: NA
j_gene: TRBJ2-1
abundance: NA
v_gene: TRBV2

CDR3nt: TGTGCCAGCTCCAGGGGGGCAGAGAATCAGCCCCAGCATTTT
CDR3aa: CASSRGAENQPQHF
d_gene: TRBD1
j_gene: TRBJ1-5
abundance: few
v_gene: TRBV6-6

CDR3nt: TGTGCCAGCGCCGGGCTGATAAACTACGAGCAGTACTTC
CDR3aa: CASAGLINYEQYF
d_gene: NA
j_gene: TRBJ2-7
abundance: NA
v_gene: TRBV6-6

CDR3nt: TGTGCCAGCAGGTGGGGCAATCAGCCCCAGCATTTT
CDR3aa: CASRWGNQPQHF
d_gene: NA
j_gene: TRBJ1-5
abundance: NA
v_gene: TRBV27

CDR3nt: TGTGCCAGCAGCAGCTTATACAATGAGCAGTTCTTC
CDR3aa: CASSSLYNEQFF
d_gene: NA
j_gene: TRBJ2-1
abundance: NA
v_gene: TRBV11-2

CDR3nt: TGTGCCAGCAGCGTAACGACGATCCGGGACAGGGGTTATGAGCAGTTCTTC
CDR3aa: CASSVTTIRDRGYEQFF
d_gene: TRBD1
j_gene: TRBJ2-1
abundance: few
v_gene: TRBV7-9

CDR3nt: TGTGCCAGCAGGGAGGCCCCCGCTAACTATGGCTACACCTTC
CDR3aa: CASREAPANYGYTF
d_gene: NA
j_gene: TRBJ1-2
abundance: NA
v_gene: TRBV6-1

CDR3nt: TGTGCCAGCACCCCCGGACCTGGCCAAGAGACCCAGTACTTC
CDR3aa: CASTPGPGQETQYF
d_gene: NA
j_gene: TRBJ2-5
abundance: NA
v_gene: TRBV7-9

CDR3nt: TGTGCCAGCAGCTTATTTCAGGGCCACGAGCAGTACTTC
CDR3aa: CASSLFQGHEQYF
d_gene: NA
j_gene: TRBJ2-7
abundance: NA
v_gene: TRBV7-9

CDR3nt: TGTGCCAGCAGCTCACGGACAGGGGCCGGGGAGCTGTTTTTT
CDR3aa: CASSSRTGAGELFF
d_gene: TRBD1
j_gene: TRBJ2-2
abundance: NA
v_gene: TRBV11-3

CDR3nt: TGTGCCAGCAGAGAGGGGAATGAGCAGTTCTTC
CDR3aa: CASREGNEQFF
d_gene: NA
j_gene: TRBJ2-1
abundance: once
v_gene: TRBV7-9

CDR3nt: TGTGCCAGCAGCGTAGGGGCACTGTCCTATAATTCACCCCTCCACTTT
CDR3aa: CASSVGALSYNSPLHF
d_gene: NA
j_gene: TRBJ1-6
abundance: NA
v_gene: TRBV9

CDR3nt: TGCAGCGTTGAAGAAGGCAGATCATTCGGGAACATTCAGTACTTC
CDR3aa: CSVEEGRSFGNIQYF
d_gene: NA
j_gene: TRBJ2-4
abundance: NA
v_gene: TRBV29-1

CDR3nt: TGTGCCAGCAGTCCCAACTCCGGGACAGGGGTCCGACCCCTCCACTTT
CDR3aa: CASSPNSGTGVRPLHF
d_gene: TRBD1
j_gene: TRBJ1-6
abundance: NA
v_gene: TRBV11-2

CDR3nt: TGCGCCAGCAGCCAAGATGACCAAACTAATGAAAAACTGTTTTTT
CDR3aa: CASSQDDQTNEKLFF
d_gene: NA
j_gene: TRBJ1-4
abundance: NA
v_gene: TRBV4-1

CDR3nt: TGCAGCGTTGAAGGGGGACTAGCGGACTACGAGCAGTACTTC
CDR3aa: CSVEGGLADYEQYF
d_gene: TRBD2
j_gene: TRBJ2-7
abundance: NA
v_gene: TRBV29-1

CDR3nt: TGTGCCAGCAGTTACGTACAGGGGCCCACTGAAGCTTTCTTT
CDR3aa: CASSYVQGPTEAFF
d_gene: TRBD1
j_gene: TRBJ1-1
abundance: NA
v_gene: TRBV6-5

CDR3nt: TGTGCCAGCAGCCAACCCACAGGGTTAACTGAAGCTTTCTTT
CDR3aa: CASSQPTGLTEAFF
d_gene: NA
j_gene: TRBJ1-1
abundance: NA
v_gene: TRBV28

CDR3nt: TGTGCCAGCAGCGTCCGGACTAGCGGGAGTCTGAACGAGCAGTACTTC
CDR3aa: CASSVRTSGSLNEQYF
d_gene: TRBD2
j_gene: TRBJ2-7
abundance: NA
v_gene: TRBV9

CDR3nt: TGTGCCAGTAACGCCTCCCCGATTCAACCCCAGCATTTT
CDR3aa: CASNASPIQPQHF
d_gene: NA
j_gene: TRBJ1-5
abundance: NA
v_gene: TRBV19

CDR3nt: TGTGCCAGCAGCTTCGGCAGAGGCTACGAGCAGTACTTC
CDR3aa: CASSFGRGYEQYF
d_gene: NA
j_gene: TRBJ2-7
abundance: medium-sized
v_gene: TRBV5-6

CDR3nt: TGTGCCAGCAGCTCGTGGGGGAACACTGAAGCTTTCTTT
CDR3aa: CASSSWGNTEAFF
d_gene: NA
j_gene: TRBJ1-1
abundance: NA
v_gene: TRBV5-5

CDR3nt: TGTGCCAGCAGTCGAGTGGGAGATACGCAGTATTTT
CDR3aa: CASSRVGDTQYF
d_gene: NA
j_gene: TRBJ2-3
abundance: once
v_gene: TRBV27

CDR3nt: TGTGCCAGCAGCCAAGACGGAGCGGGGGACCAAGAGACCCAGTACTTC
CDR3aa: CASSQDGAGDQETQYF
d_gene: TRBD2
j_gene: TRBJ2-5
abundance: NA
v_gene: TRBV4-2

CDR3nt: TGTGCCAGCGCACCGGGACTACGACGTACAGATGCGCAGTATTTT
CDR3aa: CASAPGLRRTDAQYF
d_gene: TRBD2
j_gene: TRBJ2-3
abundance: NA
v_gene: TRBV2

CDR3nt: TGTGCCAGCAGTCCCACTAGCGCCCGCGGGGAGCTGTTTTTT
CDR3aa: CASSPTSARGELFF
d_gene: TRBD2
j_gene: TRBJ2-2
abundance: few
v_gene: TRBV28

CDR3nt: TGTGCCAGCCTCCCGGGAGGGCCACACGAGCAGTACTTC
CDR3aa: CASLPGGPHEQYF
d_gene: TRBD2
j_gene: TRBJ2-7
abundance: NA
v_gene: TRBV2

CDR3nt: TGTGCCAGCAGTCGATCAGCGGACACTGAAGCTTTCTTT
CDR3aa: CASSRSADTEAFF
d_gene: NA
j_gene: TRBJ1-1
abundance: medium-sized
v_gene: TRBV6-5

CDR3nt: TGTGCCAGCAGTTACTCTCTAAGCGGGAGGGCCTACGAGCAGTACTTC
CDR3aa: CASSYSLSGRAYEQYF
d_gene: TRBD2
j_gene: TRBJ2-7
abundance: NA
v_gene: TRBV6-6

CDR3nt: TGTGCCAGCAGCTTAGGTGCCGGGGAGCTGTTTTTT
CDR3aa: CASSLGAGELFF
d_gene: NA
j_gene: TRBJ2-2
abundance: NA
v_gene: TRBV11-3

CDR3nt: TGTGCCAGCAGCTTGCTAGCGGGGGGCAGCTCCTACGAGCAGTACTTC
CDR3aa: CASSLLAGGSSYEQYF
d_gene: TRBD2
j_gene: TRBJ2-7
abundance: NA
v_gene: TRBV11-1

CDR3nt: TGCGCCAGCAGTGAGTCCCCGGGATTCAACAATGAGCAGTTCTTC
CDR3aa: CASSESPGFNNEQFF
d_gene: NA
j_gene: TRBJ2-1
abundance: NA
v_gene: TRBV10-2

CDR3nt: TGTGCCAGCAGCCTACCAACAGGGGTGGGCGAGCAGTACTTC
CDR3aa: CASSLPTGVGEQYF
d_gene: TRBD1
j_gene: TRBJ2-7
abundance: once
v_gene: TRBV5-6

CDR3nt: TGTGCTAGCAGCCCTTCGACGGGAGGTCTGAGCGAGCAGTACTTC
CDR3aa: CASSPSTGGLSEQYF
d_gene: TRBD2
j_gene: TRBJ2-7
abundance: NA
v_gene: TRBV7-7

CDR3nt: TGTGCCAGCATTCCACCGGTCGTTGGCGGTACGCAGTATTTT
CDR3aa: CASIPPVVGGTQYF
d_gene: NA
j_gene: TRBJ2-3
abundance: NA
v_gene: TRBV2

CDR3nt: TGTGCCAGCCCAGGGGGGTTAGCTGGCGAGCAGTACTTC
CDR3aa: CASPGGLAGEQYF
d_gene: NA
j_gene: TRBJ2-7
abundance: NA
v_gene: TRBV2

CDR3nt: TGTGCCAGCAGCCCGCCCCTATCTGGGCAGACCTACGAGCAGTACTTC
CDR3aa: CASSPPLSGQTYEQYF
d_gene: NA
j_gene: TRBJ2-7
abundance: NA
v_gene: TRBV16

CDR3nt: TGCGCCAGCAGCTTGACCCCAGAAGCATGGGAAGTCTATCGATCGCAGTATTTT
CDR3aa: CASSLTPEAWEVYRSQYF
d_gene: NA
j_gene: TRBJ2-3
abundance: once
v_gene: TRBV5-1

CDR3nt: TGTGCCAGCAGCCACCTCGGACTAGCGTACGAGCAGTTCTTC
CDR3aa: CASSHLGLAYEQFF
d_gene: TRBD2
j_gene: TRBJ2-1
abundance: NA
v_gene: TRBV6-6

CDR3nt: TGTGCCAGCAGCGTGACTCGGGACCCTACGAGGAGTGGCAATGAGCAGTTCTTC
CDR3aa: CASSVTRDPTRSGNEQFF
d_gene: NA
j_gene: TRBJ2-1
abundance: NA
v_gene: TRBV9

CDR3nt: TGTGCTAGTGGGTTAAACCGGGCACCAGGGGAGACCCAGTACTTC
CDR3aa: CASGLNRAPGETQYF
d_gene: NA
j_gene: TRBJ2-5
abundance: NA
v_gene: TRBV12-5

CDR3nt: TGTGCCAGCTCCGAGTGGCCTAGCTCCTACGAGCAGTACTTC
CDR3aa: CASSEWPSSYEQYF
d_gene: NA
j_gene: TRBJ2-7
abundance: NA
v_gene: TRBV7-6

CDR3nt: TGTGCCAGCAGCGTAGCTACAGGGCCGAACTATGGCTACACCTTC
CDR3aa: CASSVATGPNYGYTF
d_gene: NA
j_gene: TRBJ1-2
abundance: once
v_gene: TRBV9

CDR3nt: TGTGCCAGCAGTTACGTGAAGGGATCCTACGAGCAGTACTTC
CDR3aa: CASSYVKGSYEQYF
d_gene: NA
j_gene: TRBJ2-7
abundance: NA
v_gene: TRBV6-5

CDR3nt: TGTGCTAGCAGCTTATCCCCGGCCCCGGCGGAGACCCAGTACTTC
CDR3aa: CASSLSPAPAETQYF
d_gene: NA
j_gene: TRBJ2-5
abundance: NA
v_gene: TRBV7-7

CDR3nt: TGTGCCAGCAGTTTTCCGGGACTAGCGGAAACCTACGAGCAGTACTTC
CDR3aa: CASSFPGLAETYEQYF
d_gene: TRBD2
j_gene: TRBJ2-7
abundance: NA
v_gene: TRBV28

CDR3nt: TGTGCCAGCAGTGAAGCGGGGAACGTGGTTGGCACCGGGGAGCTGTTTTTT
CDR3aa: CASSEAGNVVGTGELFF
d_gene: NA
j_gene: TRBJ2-2
abundance: NA
v_gene: TRBV2

CDR3nt: TGTGCCAGCAGTGGTGGGGGAGAGCAGTACTTC
CDR3aa: CASSGGGEQYF
d_gene: NA
j_gene: TRBJ2-7
abundance: NA
v_gene: TRBV2

CDR3nt: TGTGCCAGCAGAGCCGGGACTAGCGGGAGTGGGGTAGCCGGGGAGCTGTTTTTT
CDR3aa: CASRAGTSGSGVAGELFF
d_gene: TRBD2
j_gene: TRBJ2-2
abundance: NA
v_gene: TRBV9

CDR3nt: TGCGCCAGCAGCTTAGATGCGTACGAGCAGTACTTC
CDR3aa: CASSLDAYEQYF
d_gene: NA
j_gene: TRBJ2-7
abundance: few
v_gene: TRBV5-1

CDR3nt: TGTGCCAGCAGCGAAAAATATGGGGGCCACACTGAAGCTTTCTTT
CDR3aa: CASSEKYGGHTEAFF
d_gene: NA
j_gene: TRBJ1-1
abundance: NA
v_gene: TRBV28

CDR3nt: TGTGCCAGCAGCTTGGTTTGGCTCAATGAGCAGTTCTTC
CDR3aa: CASSLVWLNEQFF
d_gene: NA
j_gene: TRBJ2-1
abundance: NA
v_gene: TRBV5-5

CDR3nt: TGTGCCAGCAGTGCACGGGGTCCGACCTACGAGCAGTACTTC
CDR3aa: CASSARGPTYEQYF
d_gene: NA
j_gene: TRBJ2-7
abundance: NA
v_gene: TRBV6-1

CDR3nt: TGTGCCAGCAGCGTGGGATGGACAGCCAGCTCTGGAAACACCATATATTTT
CDR3aa: CASSVGWTASSGNTIYF
d_gene: NA
j_gene: TRBJ1-3
abundance: NA
v_gene: TRBV9